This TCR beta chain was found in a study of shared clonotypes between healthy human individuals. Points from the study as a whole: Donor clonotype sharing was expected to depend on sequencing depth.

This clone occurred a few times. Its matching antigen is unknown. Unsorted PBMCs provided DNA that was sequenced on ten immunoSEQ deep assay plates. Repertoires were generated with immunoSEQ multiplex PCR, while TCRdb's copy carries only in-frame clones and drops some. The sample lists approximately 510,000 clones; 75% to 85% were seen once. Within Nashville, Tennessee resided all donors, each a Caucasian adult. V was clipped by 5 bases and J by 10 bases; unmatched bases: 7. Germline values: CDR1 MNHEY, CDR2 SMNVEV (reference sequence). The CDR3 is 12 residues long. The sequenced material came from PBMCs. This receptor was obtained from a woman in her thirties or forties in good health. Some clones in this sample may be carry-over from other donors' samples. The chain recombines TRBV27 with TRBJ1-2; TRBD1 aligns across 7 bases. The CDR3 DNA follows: TGTGCCAGCAGTCGCCGACAGGGATTCTACACCTTC. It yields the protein CASSRRQGFYTF.